This T cell receptor (beta chain) is drawn from a study of human T cells and chemical hapten exposure. Regarding the study as a whole: Expanded TCRs produced significantly more large CDR3 similarity clusters than controls did.

MiXCR was run by TCRdb on the RACE reads, yielding one entry per CDR3 protein. The sample includes just under 350,000 distinct CDR3 sequences, about 7% of them seen just once. This clonotype was recorded many times. Its cognate antigen is unknown. Time point: patch test 1, 2 weeks after DPC sensitization. Indicated treatment: therapeutic diphenylcyclopropenone sensitization with weekly scalp DPC. V was cut by 5 bases and J by 4 bases, with 6 bases left in between. The CDR3 has 12 residues. Looked up from germline, CDR1 is MNHEY and CDR2 is SVGEGT. The gene calls are TRBV6-2 or TRBV6-3 and TRBJ2-1; D gene ambiguous. The material sequenced was whole blood, taken in connection with sensitization to the hapten diphenylcyclopropenone (DPC). This clonotype was obtained from a woman under 30 with alopecia areata. Some clones in this sample may be carry-over from other donors' samples. This CDR3 reads CASSLNYNEQFF. CDR3 sequence (DNA): TGTGCCAGCAGTCTAAATTACAATGAGCAGTTCTTC.